This T cell receptor beta chain was captured in a study of cytomegalovirus exposure and HLA in healthy donors. This clone has just a few counts. Trimming took 4 bases from V and 5 from J; bases not matched to a gene: 11. Germline V gene lookup returns CDR1 SGDLS and CDR2 YYNGEE. There are 15 residues in the CDR3. The PCR used 60 Vbeta and 13 Jbeta primers. In the original analysis: Later reanalysis found tens of millions of unique TCR beta chains, about 10 million of them shared. Profiled with immunoSEQ multiplex PCR; TCRdb holds only in-frame clones, not every one. V and J calls and clone size are as listed in that table; D and trimming were resolved from the DNA. The table includes fewer than 200,000 clones, about three quarters detected once.

J is TRBJ2-7 and V is TRBV9, with 8 positions matching TRBD1. This clonotype originated in a woman aged 50 to 60 in good health and CMV-seropositive. The sequencing input was PBMCs. Here the CDR3 reads CASSTRTGTGHEQYF. For the CDR3, the DNA is TGTGCCAGCAGCACCCGGACAGGGACTGGGCACGAGCAGTACTTC.